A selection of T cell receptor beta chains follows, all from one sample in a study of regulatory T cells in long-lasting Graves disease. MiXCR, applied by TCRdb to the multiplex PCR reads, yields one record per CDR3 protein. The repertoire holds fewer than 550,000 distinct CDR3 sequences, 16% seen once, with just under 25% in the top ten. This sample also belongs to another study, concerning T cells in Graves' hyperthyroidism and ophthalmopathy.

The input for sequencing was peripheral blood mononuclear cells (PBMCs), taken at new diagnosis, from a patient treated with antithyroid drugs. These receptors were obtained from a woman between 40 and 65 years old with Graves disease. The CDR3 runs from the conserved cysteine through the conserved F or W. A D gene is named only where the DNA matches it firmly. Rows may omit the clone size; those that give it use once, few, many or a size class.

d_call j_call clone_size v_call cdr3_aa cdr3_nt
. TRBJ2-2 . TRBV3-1 CASSQEIDTGELFF TGTGCCAGCAGCCAAGAAATAGACACCGGGGAGCTGTTTTTT
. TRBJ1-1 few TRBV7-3 CASSSYGNTEAFF TGTGCCAGCAGCTCCTACGGGAACACTGAAGCTTTCTTT
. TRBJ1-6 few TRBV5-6 CASRTITRDSPLHF TGTGCCAGCCGCACAATTACTCGGGATTCACCCCTCCACTTT
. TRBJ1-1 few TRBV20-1 CSAPVGNTEAFF TGCAGTGCTCCGGTGGGGAACACTGAAGCTTTCTTT
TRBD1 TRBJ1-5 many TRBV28 CASLGHRGGQPQHF TGTGCCAGCTTGGGGCACAGGGGCGGTCAGCCCCAGCATTTT
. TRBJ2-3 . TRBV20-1 CSALDTNTDTQYF TGCAGTGCTCTCGACACCAACACAGATACGCAGTATTTT
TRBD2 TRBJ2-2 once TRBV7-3 CASSLPRSGANTGELFF TGTGCCAGCAGCCTTCCGCGGAGCGGGGCGAACACCGGGGAGCTGTTTTTT
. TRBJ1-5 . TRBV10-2 CASKGSNQPQHF TGCGCCAGCAAAGGTAGCAATCAGCCCCAGCATTTT
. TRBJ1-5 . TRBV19 CASTLSAVPNQPQHF TGTGCCAGTACCTTATCAGCGGTACCCAATCAGCCCCAGCATTTT
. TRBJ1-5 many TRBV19 CASSLTGFNQPQHF TGTGCCAGCAGCCTAACAGGGTTCAATCAGCCCCAGCATTTT
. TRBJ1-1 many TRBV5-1 CASSLGQGTLEAFF TGCGCCAGCAGCTTGGGTCAGGGGACTCTTGAAGCTTTCTTT
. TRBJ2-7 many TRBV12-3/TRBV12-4 CASSSSTLRTVSSYEQYF TGTGCCAGCAGTTCCTCCACGCTCAGGACCGTTAGCTCCTACGAGCAGTACTTC
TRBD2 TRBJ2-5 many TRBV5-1 CASSQGLAETQYF TGCGCCAGCAGCCAAGGACTAGCGGAGACCCAGTACTTC
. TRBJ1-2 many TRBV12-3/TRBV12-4 CASSFGFYGYTF TGTGCCAGCAGTTTCGGATTCTATGGCTACACCTTC
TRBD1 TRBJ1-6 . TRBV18 CASSPGQVDNSPLHF TGTGCCAGCTCACCCGGACAGGTCGATAATTCACCCCTCCACTTT
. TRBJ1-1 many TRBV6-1 CASSETVTDHTEAFF TGTGCCAGCAGTGAGACGGTAACCGACCACACTGAAGCTTTCTTT
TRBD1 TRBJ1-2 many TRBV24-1 CATSDPGQGVYGYTF TGTGCCACCAGTGATCCGGGACAGGGTGTCTATGGCTACACCTTC
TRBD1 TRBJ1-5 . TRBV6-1 CASEGQGRNQPQHF TGTGCCAGTGAAGGACAGGGCCGCAATCAGCCCCAGCATTTT
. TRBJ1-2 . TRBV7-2 CASSLITNTPRGYTF TGTGCCAGCAGCTTAATCACAAACACCCCGCGAGGCTACACCTTC
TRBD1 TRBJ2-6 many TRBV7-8 CASSRRLSARGTGANVLTF TGTGCCAGCAGCCGCCGTCTATCGGCCAGGGGGACTGGGGCCAACGTCCTGACTTTC
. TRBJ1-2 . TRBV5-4 CASSLVREANYGYTF TGTGCCAGCAGCTTGGTACGGGAAGCGAACTATGGCTACACCTTC
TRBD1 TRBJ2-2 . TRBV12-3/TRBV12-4 CASMGGQGASTGELFF TGTGCCAGCATGGGGGGACAGGGGGCTAGCACCGGGGAGCTGTTTTTT
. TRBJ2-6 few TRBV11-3 CASSSGDSGANVLTF TGTGCCAGCAGCTCAGGGGACTCTGGGGCCAACGTCCTGACTTTC
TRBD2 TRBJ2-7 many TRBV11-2 CASSSIGGGSYEQYF TGTGCCAGCAGCTCCATCGGGGGGGGAAGCTACGAGCAGTACTTC
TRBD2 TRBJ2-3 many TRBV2 CASRISGVTDTQYF TGTGCCAGCAGAATTAGCGGGGTCACAGATACGCAGTATTTT
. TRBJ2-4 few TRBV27 CASSLNVGGKNIQYF TGTGCCAGCAGTTTAAATGTTGGTGGCAAAAACATTCAGTACTTC
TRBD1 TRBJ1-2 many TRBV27 CASRPMDRADYGYTF TGTGCCAGCAGACCGATGGACAGGGCGGACTATGGCTACACCTTC
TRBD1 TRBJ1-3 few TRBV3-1 CASSQSGGISGNTIYF TGTGCCAGCAGCCAATCAGGGGGCATCTCTGGAAACACCATATATTTT
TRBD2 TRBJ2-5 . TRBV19 CASSMTSGSQETQYF TGTGCCAGTAGTATGACTAGCGGGAGCCAAGAGACCCAGTACTTC
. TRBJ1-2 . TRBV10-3 CAISAGIGYGYTF TGTGCCATCAGTGCTGGTATCGGCTATGGCTACACCTTC
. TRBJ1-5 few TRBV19 CASSTSTGHNQPQHF TGTGCCAGTAGTACTTCAACAGGGCACAATCAGCCCCAGCATTTT
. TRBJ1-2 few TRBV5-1 CASSDGDSITNYGYTF TGCGCCAGCAGCGATGGAGACAGCATAACGAATTATGGCTACACCTTC
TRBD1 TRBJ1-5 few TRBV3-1 CASSQGLTGGQPQHF TGTGCCAGCAGCCAAGGATTGACAGGGGGACAGCCCCAGCATTTT
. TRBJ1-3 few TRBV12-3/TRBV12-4 CASSSLSRYTIYF TGTGCCAGCAGTTCCCTCAGTCGTTACACCATATATTTT
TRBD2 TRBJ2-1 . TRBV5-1 CASRPERGPSYNEQFF TGCGCCAGCAGGCCAGAGCGGGGCCCCTCCTACAATGAGCAGTTCTTC
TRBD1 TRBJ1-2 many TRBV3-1 CASSPRQGGDGYTF TGTGCCAGCAGCCCCAGACAGGGGGGGGATGGCTACACCTTC
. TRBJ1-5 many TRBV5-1 CASSPDSPNQPQHF TGCGCCAGCAGCCCGGACAGCCCTAATCAGCCCCAGCATTTT
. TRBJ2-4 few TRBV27 CASSLDLTNIQYF TGTGCCAGCAGTCTCGACCTTACGAACATTCAGTACTTC
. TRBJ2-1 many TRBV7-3 CASSLGQLAYNEQFF TGTGCCAGCAGCTTAGGACAGTTAGCCTACAATGAGCAGTTCTTC
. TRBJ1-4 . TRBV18 CASSPGLLATNEKLFF TGTGCCAGCTCACCGGGTCTCCTGGCAACTAATGAAAAACTGTTTTTT
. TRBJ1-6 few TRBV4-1 CASSQAWAEDSPLHF TGCGCCAGCAGCCAAGCGTGGGCAGAGGATTCACCCCTCCACTTT
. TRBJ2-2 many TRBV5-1 CASSLGQLNTGELFF TGCGCCAGCAGCTTGGGACAGTTGAACACCGGGGAGCTGTTTTTT
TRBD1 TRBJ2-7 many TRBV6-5 CASSYAGTGFYEQYF TGTGCCAGCAGTTACGCCGGGACAGGGTTTTACGAGCAGTACTTC